This entry describes one T cell receptor beta chain. Other DNA sequences in this sample translate to the same CDR3. This sample is drawn from a study of technical replicates of blood from several donors. Sequencing was performed with immunoSEQ multiplex PCR; in TCRdb, only in-frame clones are kept and a portion is missing. The sample includes under 110,000 clones, nearly 96% of them seen just once. Germline V gives CDR1 SGHRS, CDR2 YFSETQ. With 3 bases clipped from V and 6 bases from J, the junction kept 11 bases outside the gene matches. The CDR3 loop spans 17 amino acids. This chain joins TRBV5-1 and TRBJ2-1, with 11 positions matching TRBD2. Sequences were obtained from T cells isolated from PBMCs. This receptor was identified in a human donor in good health. The CDR3: CASSWGPLAGGGNEQFF. The DNA for the CDR3 is TGCGCCAGCAGCTGGGGCCCCTTAGCGGGGGGGGGCAATGAGCAGTTCTTC.